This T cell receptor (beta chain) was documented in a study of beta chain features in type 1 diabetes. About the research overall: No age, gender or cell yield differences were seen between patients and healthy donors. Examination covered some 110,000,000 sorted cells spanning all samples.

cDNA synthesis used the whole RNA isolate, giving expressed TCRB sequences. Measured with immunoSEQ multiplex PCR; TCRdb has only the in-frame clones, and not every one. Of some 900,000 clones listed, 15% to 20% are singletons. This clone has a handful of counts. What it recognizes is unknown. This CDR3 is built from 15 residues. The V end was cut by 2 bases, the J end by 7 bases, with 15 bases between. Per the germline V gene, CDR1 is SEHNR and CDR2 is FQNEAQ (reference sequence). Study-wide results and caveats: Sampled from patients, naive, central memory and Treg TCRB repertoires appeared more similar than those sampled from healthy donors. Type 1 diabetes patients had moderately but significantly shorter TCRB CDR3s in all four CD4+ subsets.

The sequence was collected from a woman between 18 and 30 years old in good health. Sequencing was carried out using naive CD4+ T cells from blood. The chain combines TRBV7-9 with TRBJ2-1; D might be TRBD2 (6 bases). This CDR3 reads CASSLYRGGGNEQFF. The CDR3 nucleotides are TGTGCCAGCAGCTTATATCGGGGAGGCGGGAATGAGCAGTTCTTC. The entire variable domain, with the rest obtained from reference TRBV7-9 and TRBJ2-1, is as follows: DTGVSQNPRHKITKRGQNVTFRCDPISEHNRLYWYRQTLGQGPEFLTYFQNEAQLEKSRLLSDRFSAERPKGSFSTLEIQRTEQGDSAMYLCASSLYRGGGNEQFFGPGTRLTVL.